This passage covers 27 T cell receptor beta chains from one sample sequenced in a study of control samples from healthy donors and cancer patients. TCRdb keeps only in-frame clones here, not all; method: immunoSEQ multiplex PCR. The sample carries just over 150,000 clones, about 93% recorded once. Sequenced material: blood. These receptors all come from a man aged 50 or older in good health.

The genes are TRBV10-2 and TRBJ1-5; D gene ambiguous. Trimming took off 3 bases at V and 0 bases at J, with 6 bases between the two ends. The CDR3 length is 14 residues. Germline CDR1 is WSHSY and CDR2 is SAAADI. Written as DNA, the CDR3 is TGCGCCAGCAGTGACAGGAATAGCAATCAGCCCCAGCATTTT. The encoded protein is CASSDRNSNQPQHF.

The chain couples TRBV9 to TRBJ2-1, with 8 bases lining up with TRBD2. The CDR3 covers 15 residues. CDR1 is SGDLS, CDR2 YYNGEE, per germline. With V trimmed by 0 bases and J by 4 bases, 3 bases remained unmatched. The CDR3 here is CASSVAGGPYNEQFF. In DNA, the CDR3 is TGTGCCAGCAGCGTAGCGGGAGGGCCATACAATGAGCAGTTCTTC. Together with reference TRBV9 and TRBJ2-1, the CDR3 gives the full variable domain: DSGVTQTPKHLITATGQRVTLRCSPRSGDLSVYWYQQSLDQGLQFLIQYYNGEERAKGNILERFSAQQFPDLHSELNLSSLELGDSALYFCASSVAGGPYNEQFFGPGTRLTVL.

CDR3 DNA sequence: TGCAGCGTCGACTCCGGACAGCCAGATACGCAGTATTTT. The encoded protein is CSVDSGQPDTQYF. The rearrangement links TRBV29-1 to TRBJ2-3; weak D call: TRBD1 (6 bases). Deletions cut 6 bases from V and 4 bases from J, with 14 bases between. Looked up from germline, CDR1 is SQVTM and CDR2 is ANQGSEA. CDR3 size: 13 residues.

This chain joins TRBV3-1 (or the pseudogene TRBV3-2) and TRBJ2-7; TRBD2 aligns across 15 bases. V gave up 3 bases and J gave up 7 bases; unmatched junction bases: 10. Per germline, CDR1 LGHDT and CDR2 YNNKEL (reference sequence). This CDR3 comprises 17 residues. The CDR3 DNA sequence: TGTGCCAGCAGCCATGGGGCACCGGGACTAGCGGGAGGTGAGCAGTACTTC. Residues: CASSHGAPGLAGGEQYF.

The genes are TRBV7-2 and TRBJ2-1; 11 bases line up with TRBD2. Germline V gene sequence: CDR1 SGHTA, CDR2 FQGNSA. The V segment lost 5 bases and the J segment 9 bases; nucleotides outside the gene matches: 6. The CDR3 covers 14 residues. The CDR3: CASSPGLAVVEQFF. The CDR3 nucleotides read TGTGCCAGCAGCCCGGGACTAGCGGTCGTTGAGCAGTTCTTC.

J is TRBJ2-5 and V is TRBV30; TRBD1 aligns across 8 bases. Germline assignment: CDR1 GTSNPN and CDR2 SVGIG (reference sequence). The V gene end was trimmed by 6 bases and the J gene end by 7 bases; junction bases not matched to a gene: 13. The CDR3 covers 14 residues. The DNA for the CDR3 is TGTGCCTGTTATGACAGGGGAACGGGTGGGACCCAGTACTTC. Its translation is CACYDRGTGGTQYF.

The chain carries TRBV12-3 or TRBV12-4 and TRBJ2-7, with 8 bases lining up with TRBD2. This CDR3 is 11 amino acids long. The V gene end was trimmed by 7 bases and the J gene end by 10 bases; junction bases not matched to a gene: 6. The CDR3 bases are TGTGCCAGCACCCCGGGGGGGCGACAGTACTTC. Protein: CASTPGGRQYF.

V usage is TRBV30 and J usage is TRBJ1-1; D unclear. The CDR3 contains 11 residues. Trimming took off 4 bases at V and 12 bases at J, with 15 bases between the two ends. Germline V gene data show CDR1 as GTSNPN and CDR2 as SVGIG (reference sequence). The CDR3 nucleotides are TGTGCCTGGACTCAACGAGACTATTCTTTCTTT. Translation: CAWTQRDYSFF.

This sequence joins TRBV6-1 and TRBJ2-7; D remains unclear. Germline V gene sequence: CDR1 MNHNS, CDR2 SASEGT. The V gene lost 4 bases and the J gene lost 1 base, with 20 bases spanning the gap. This CDR3 region has 17 residues. DNA of the CDR3: TGTGCCAGCAGTGCCCCAGTTAAGGGTGTGGGGTCCTACGAGCAGTACTTC. Protein: CASSAPVKGVGSYEQYF.

The chain carries TRBV6-5 and TRBJ2-7; 7 nucleotides match TRBD2. CDR3 length equals 14 residues. J gave up 1 base and V 10 bases, and 10 bases lay outside the gene matches. CDR1 MNHEY and CDR2 SVGAGI come from the germline V gene. The CDR3 sequence is CAIHGWEGSYEQYF. The CDR3 bases are TGTGCCATCCACGGGTGGGAGGGGTCCTACGAGCAGTACTTC.

The chain is built from TRBV5-4 and TRBJ2-5, with D possibly being TRBD1 or TRBD2 (5 bases each). Trimming pared 3 bases from V and 4 bases from J, leaving 16 bases between. This CDR3 contains 15 residues. Germline values: CDR1 SGHNT, CDR2 YYREEE (reference sequence). DNA for the CDR3: TGTGCCAGCAGCTCCCGGGGTGTGGGGACAGAGACCCAGTACTTC. It specifies CASSSRGVGTETQYF.

CDR3 protein: CATSRGLSLGGNEQFF. CDR3 nucleotide sequence: TGTGCCACCAGCAGAGGACTAAGCTTGGGGGGGAATGAGCAGTTCTTC. V usage is TRBV15 and J usage is TRBJ2-1; 7 bases map to TRBD2. Germline CDR1 LNHNV, CDR2 YYDKDF (reference sequence). Germline trimming cut 1 base from V and 7 bases from J; bases unmatched to any gene: 10. The CDR3 loop spans 16 amino acids.

This clone was detected once. The chain employs TRBV19 and TRBJ1-5; D ambiguous. V was shortened by 3 bases and J by 4 bases, with 7 bases between the two germline ends. CDR3 length equals 13 residues. From germline, CDR1 is LNHDA and CDR2 SQIVND (reference sequence). CDR3 bases: TGTGCCAGTAGTATGGTTCAGAATCAGCCCCAGCATTTT. Its protein is CASSMVQNQPQHF.

The chain carries TRBV7-2 and TRBJ2-2, with 10 bases lining up with TRBD2. Germline CDR1 is SGHTA and CDR2 is FQGNSA. Losses at the gene ends were 4 bases for V and 1 base for J; bases not matched to a gene: 9. The CDR3 sequence is 18 residues long. CDR3 in amino acids: CASSSPYWTSGNTGELFF. Here the CDR3 DNA reads TGTGCCAGCAGCTCGCCGTACTGGACTAGCGGGAACACCGGGGAGCTGTTTTTT.

This chain uses TRBV5-4 with TRBJ1-6, with no clear D. CDR3 length equals 14 residues. The ends were cut back, 0 bases at V and 9 bases at J, with 10 bases in the middle. CDR1 is SGHNT, CDR2 YYREEE, per germline (reference sequence). CDR3 in amino acids: CASSLARSGSPLHF. The CDR3 DNA reads TGTGCCAGCAGCTTGGCCCGATCGGGTTCACCCCTCCACTTT.

The V call is TRBV10-1, the J call TRBJ1-1; no firm D call. Per the germline V gene, CDR1 is WNHNN and CDR2 is SYGVQD (reference sequence). V was pared by 9 bases and J by 8 bases, with 22 bases between. The CDR3 runs to 14 residues. This CDR3 is CARAPGSETQEAFF. CDR3 nucleotide sequence: TGCGCCAGGGCTCCGGGCTCCGAGACCCAAGAAGCTTTCTTT.

This clone was counted a single time. V and J are TRBV19 and TRBJ2-3; the D gene is possibly TRBD2 (6 bases). V lost 6 bases to trimming and J lost 6 bases, with 16 bases between them. The CDR3 extends over 14 amino acids. Germline V lookup: CDR1 LNHDA, CDR2 SQIVND (reference sequence). The DNA for the CDR3 is TGTGCCAGTAGCAATCGGGGGAGCCCCGATACGCAGTATTTT. Encoded protein: CASSNRGSPDTQYF.

V is TRBV5-1 and J is TRBJ1-1, with 10 bases identical to TRBD1. The CDR3 runs to 16 residues. Germline V gives CDR1 SGHRS, CDR2 YFSETQ. Trimming cost V 4 bases and J 1 base; bases outside gene matches: 7. CDR3 loop: CASSHGQGGANTEAFF. CDR3 bases: TGCGCCAGCAGCCACGGACAGGGGGGAGCGAACACTGAAGCTTTCTTT.

The CDR3 bases are TGTGCCAGCAGCTTGGGCGCAGGGGGCAATCAGCCCCAGCATTTT. Its translation: CASSLGAGGNQPQHF. This chain connects TRBV7-6 to TRBJ1-5, with TRBD1 as a possible D gene (6 bases). The CDR3 contains 15 residues. V lost 3 bases and J lost 2, with 11 bases in between. CDR1 is SGHVS, CDR2 FNYEAQ, per germline.

V and J are TRBV23-1 and TRBJ2-7; 11 positions agree with TRBD1. TRBV23-1 is classed as an ORF, of uncertain function. This CDR3 region has 16 residues. Losses at the gene ends were 3 bases for V and 4 bases for J; bases not matched to a gene: 8. The DNA for the CDR3 is TGCGCCAGCAGTCACCGACCGGACAGGGGGCCGTACGAGCAGTACTTC. Its translation is CASSHRPDRGPYEQYF.

The gene calls are TRBV18 and TRBJ2-5, with a possible D match to TRBD1 (6 bases). The CDR3 spans 16 residues. The V end lost 6 bases, the J end lost 2 bases, and 19 bases lay between the germline ends. CDR1 and CDR2 (germline): KGHSH, LQKENI. The chain's CDR3 is CASSPQQGNGQETQYF. The CDR3 DNA reads TGTGCCAGCTCCCCGCAACAGGGCAATGGGCAAGAGACCCAGTACTTC.

The chain carries TRBV18 and TRBJ1-1, with D hard to call. The germline V and J ends were trimmed by 0 bases and 5 bases, with 10 bases remaining between them. Germline V gene data show CDR1 as KGHSH and CDR2 as LQKENI. The CDR3 has 14 residues. CDR3 coding DNA: TGTGCCAGCTCACCACCGGGGATGGGGACTGAAGCTTTCTTT. Translated, it gives CASSPPGMGTEAFF.

The gene calls are TRBV28 and TRBJ1-5; 10 nucleotides match TRBD1. Germline CDR1 is MDHEN and CDR2 is SYDVKM. V trimming: 6 bases; J trimming: 6 bases; junction bases outside the gene matches: 8. This CDR3 has 15 residues. The CDR3 nucleotides read TGTGCCAGCAGAGCCCGGACAGGGGGGTTTCAGCCCCAGCATTTT. It specifies CASRARTGGFQPQHF.

The chain has TRBV11-1 and TRBJ2-7; 9 bases are a match to TRBD1. The germline CDR1 and CDR2 sequences are SGHAT and FQDESV (reference sequence). The J segment lost 2 bases and the V segment lost 7 bases, leaving 6 bases of the junction unmatched. The CDR3 loop spans 14 amino acids. CDR3 sequence reads: CASTAGTGPYEQYF. DNA for the CDR3: TGTGCCAGCACCGCCGGGACAGGGCCCTACGAGCAGTACTTC.

The CDR3 region is CASSEVAGSSYEQYF. The CDR3 DNA follows: TGTGCCAGCAGTGAGGTAGCGGGGAGCTCCTACGAGCAGTACTTC. The chain combines TRBV2 with TRBJ2-7; 8 bases map to TRBD2. V trimming: 3 bases; J trimming: 0 bases; junction bases outside the gene matches: 4. The CDR3 length is 15 residues. CDR1 is SNHLY and CDR2 is FYNNEI in the germline V gene.

This chain joins TRBV4-1 and TRBJ2-2; D gene ambiguous. The germline CDR1 and CDR2 sequences are MGHRA and YSYEKL. There are 15 residues in the CDR3. The V gene lost 4 bases and the J gene lost 7 bases, with 16 bases spanning the gap. CDR3 sequence reads: CASSRETSDIGELFF. The CDR3 DNA follows: TGCGCCAGCAGCCGCGAAACAAGCGATATCGGGGAGCTGTTTTTT.

V gene TRBV25-1 combines with J gene TRBJ2-3; D unclear. CDR1 and CDR2 from the germline V gene are MGHDK and SYGVNS. With 4 bases removed from V and 4 bases from J, the gap between germline ends came to 12 bases. This CDR3 contains 14 residues. In DNA form, the CDR3 reads TGTGCCAGCAGTGGAGGTGGAGACGCAGATACGCAGTATTTT. Encoded protein: CASSGGGDADTQYF. The whole variable domain, remainder taken from reference TRBV25-1 and TRBJ2-3, is EADIYQTPRYLVIGTGKKITLECSQTMGHDKMYWYQQDPGMELHLIHYSYGVNSTEKGDLSSESTVSRIRTEHFPLTLESARPSHTSQYLCASSGGGDADTQYFGPGTRLTVL.